This record concerns one TCR beta chain sequence. This specimen belongs to a study of blood T cell repertoires in COVID-19. Looking at the study overall: Samples representing acute and convalescent COVID-19 were sourced from the United States, Italy and Spain.

This table comes from immunoSEQ multiplex PCR, and its TCRdb copy is limited to in-frame clones, with some not included. The data show roughly 380,000 clones, with about 85% seen just once and approximately 3.7% held by the top ten. The CDR3 has 14 residues. V was pared by 5 bases and J by 6 bases, with 7 bases of the junction left unmatched. Germline V gene lookup returns CDR1 LNHDA and CDR2 SQIVND (reference sequence). The origin of this receptor is a woman between 18 and 30 years old with acute or convalescent COVID-19. This chain connects TRBV19 to TRBJ2-1; TRBD2 agrees at 7 bases. The specimen was peripheral blood. The CDR3, as DNA: TGTGCCAGTAGTCCCCAGGGAGGGCGCAATGAGCAGTTCTTC. Translating gives CASSPQGGRNEQFF.